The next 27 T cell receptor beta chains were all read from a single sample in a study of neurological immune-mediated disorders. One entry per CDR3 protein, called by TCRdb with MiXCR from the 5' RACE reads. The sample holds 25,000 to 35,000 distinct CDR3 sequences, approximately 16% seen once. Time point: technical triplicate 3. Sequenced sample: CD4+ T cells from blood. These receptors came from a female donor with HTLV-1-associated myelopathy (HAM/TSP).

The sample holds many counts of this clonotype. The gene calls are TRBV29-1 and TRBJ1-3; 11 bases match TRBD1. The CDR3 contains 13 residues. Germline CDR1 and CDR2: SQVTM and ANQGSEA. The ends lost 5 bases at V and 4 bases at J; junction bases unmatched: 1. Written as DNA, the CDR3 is TGCAGCGTTCGGGACAGGGGGGGAAACACCATATATTTT. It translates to CSVRDRGGNTIYF.

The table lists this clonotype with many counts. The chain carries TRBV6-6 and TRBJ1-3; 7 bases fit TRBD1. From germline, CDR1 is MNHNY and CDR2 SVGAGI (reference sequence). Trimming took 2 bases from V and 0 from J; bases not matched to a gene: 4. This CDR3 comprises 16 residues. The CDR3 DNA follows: TGTGCCAGCAGTTACCTGGGACAGAGCTCTGGAAACACCATATATTTT. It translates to CASSYLGQSSGNTIYF.

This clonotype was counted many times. In DNA, the CDR3 is TGCGCCAGCAGCCACCCTAGGACTGGGGATACGCAGTATTTT. It yields the protein CASSHPRTGDTQYF. This chain connects TRBV4-1 to TRBJ2-3; possible D gene TRBD2, 5 bases. CDR1 and CDR2 from the germline V gene are MGHRA and YSYEKL. The CDR3 has 14 amino acids. Trimming stripped 3 bases from V and 6 bases from J, with 13 bases between.

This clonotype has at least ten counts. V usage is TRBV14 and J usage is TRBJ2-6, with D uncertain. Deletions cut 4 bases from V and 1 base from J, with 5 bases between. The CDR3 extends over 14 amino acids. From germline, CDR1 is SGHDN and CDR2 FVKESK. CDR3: CASSLISGANVLTF. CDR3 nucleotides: TGTGCCAGCAGCCTAATATCTGGGGCCAACGTCCTGACTTTC.

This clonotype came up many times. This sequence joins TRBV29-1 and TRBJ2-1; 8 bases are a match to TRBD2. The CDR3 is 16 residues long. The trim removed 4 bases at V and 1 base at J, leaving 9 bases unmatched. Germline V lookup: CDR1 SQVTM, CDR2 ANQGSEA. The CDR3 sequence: CSVVVGLAESYNEQFF. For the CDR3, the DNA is TGCAGCGTTGTTGTCGGACTAGCCGAGTCCTACAATGAGCAGTTCTTC.

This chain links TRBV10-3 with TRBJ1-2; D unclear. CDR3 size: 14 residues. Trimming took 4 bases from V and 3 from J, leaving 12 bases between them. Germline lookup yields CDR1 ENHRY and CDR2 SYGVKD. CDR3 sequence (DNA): TGTGCCATCAGTGCAGGAAGTCAGGACTATGGCTACACCTTC. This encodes CAISAGSQDYGYTF.

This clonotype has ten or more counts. The CDR3 nucleotides read TGTGCCAGCAGCCCGCAGGGAAAGGAATGGAGAGAGCAGTACTTC. This translates into CASSPQGKEWREQYF. The rearrangement uses TRBV7-8 and TRBJ2-7; D may be TRBD1 (5 bases). The CDR3 runs 15 residues. Germline CDR1 SGHVS, CDR2 FQNEAQ. V was shortened by 5 bases and J by 7 bases, with 21 bases between the two germline ends.

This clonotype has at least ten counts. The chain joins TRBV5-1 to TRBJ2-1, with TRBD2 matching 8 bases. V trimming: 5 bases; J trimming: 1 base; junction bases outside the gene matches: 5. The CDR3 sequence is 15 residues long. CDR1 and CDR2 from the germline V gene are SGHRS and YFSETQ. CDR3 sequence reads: CASRVAGRSYNEQFF. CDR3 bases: TGCGCCAGCAGGGTAGCGGGGAGATCCTACAATGAGCAGTTCTTC.

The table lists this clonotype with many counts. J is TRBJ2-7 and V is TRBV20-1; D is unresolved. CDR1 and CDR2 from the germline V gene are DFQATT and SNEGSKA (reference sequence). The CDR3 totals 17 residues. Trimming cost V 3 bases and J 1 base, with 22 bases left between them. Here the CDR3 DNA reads TGCAGTGCTAGCTCACCTTCTGGGCTCGGAGAATCCTACGAGCAGTACTTC. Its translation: CSASSPSGLGESYEQYF.

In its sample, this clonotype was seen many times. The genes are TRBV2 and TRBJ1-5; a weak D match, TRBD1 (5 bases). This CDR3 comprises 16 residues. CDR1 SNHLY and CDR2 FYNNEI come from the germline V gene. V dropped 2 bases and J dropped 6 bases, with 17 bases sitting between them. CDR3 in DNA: TGTGCCAGCAGTGAAATCGGCCAGGGATTAGGTCAGCCCCAGCATTTT. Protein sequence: CASSEIGQGLGQPQHF.

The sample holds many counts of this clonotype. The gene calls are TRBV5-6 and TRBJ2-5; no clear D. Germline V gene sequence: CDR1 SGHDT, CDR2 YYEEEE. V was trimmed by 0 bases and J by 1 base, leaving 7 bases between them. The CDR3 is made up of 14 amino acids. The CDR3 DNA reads TGTGCCAGCAGCTTGGGAGTAAGCCAAGAGACCCAGTACTTC. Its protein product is CASSLGVSQETQYF.

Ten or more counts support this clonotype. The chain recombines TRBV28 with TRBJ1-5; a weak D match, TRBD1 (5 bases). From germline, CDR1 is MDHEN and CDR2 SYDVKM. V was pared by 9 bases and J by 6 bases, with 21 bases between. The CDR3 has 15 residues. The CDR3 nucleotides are TGTGCCAGTGGGGGTTTTCCCACGGCTTCTCAGCCCCAGCATTTT. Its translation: CASGGFPTASQPQHF.

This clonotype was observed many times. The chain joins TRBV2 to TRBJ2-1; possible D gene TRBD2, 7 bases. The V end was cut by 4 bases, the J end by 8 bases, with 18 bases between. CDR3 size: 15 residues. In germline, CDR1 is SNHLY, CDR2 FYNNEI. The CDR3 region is CASSGGGGAGDEQFF. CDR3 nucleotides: TGTGCCAGCAGTGGGGGAGGGGGGGCAGGTGATGAGCAGTTCTTC.

The CDR3 bases are TGCGCCAGCAGCTTAAGGACAGGGGACACCGGGGAGCTGTTTTTT. Protein: CASSLRTGDTGELFF. The chain carries TRBV5-1 and TRBJ2-2; 9 positions match TRBD1. With 2 bases clipped from V and 3 bases from J, the junction kept 2 bases outside the gene matches. This CDR3 has 15 residues. CDR1 SGHRS and CDR2 YFSETQ come from the germline V gene.

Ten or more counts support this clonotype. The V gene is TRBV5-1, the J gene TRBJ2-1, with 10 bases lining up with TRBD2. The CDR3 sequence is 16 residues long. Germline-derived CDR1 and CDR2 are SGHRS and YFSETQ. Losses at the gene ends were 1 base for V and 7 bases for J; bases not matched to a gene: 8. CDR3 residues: CASSLLASGRSNEQFF. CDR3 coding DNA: TGCGCCAGCAGCTTGTTGGCTAGCGGGAGATCTAATGAGCAGTTCTTC.

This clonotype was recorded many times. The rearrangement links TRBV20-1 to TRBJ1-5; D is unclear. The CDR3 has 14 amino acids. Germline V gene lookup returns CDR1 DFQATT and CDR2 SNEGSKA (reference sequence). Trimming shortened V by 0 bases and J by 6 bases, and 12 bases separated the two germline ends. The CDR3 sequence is CSARDRLGVQPQHF. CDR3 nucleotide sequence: TGCAGTGCTAGAGATAGGTTAGGAGTTCAGCCCCAGCATTTT.

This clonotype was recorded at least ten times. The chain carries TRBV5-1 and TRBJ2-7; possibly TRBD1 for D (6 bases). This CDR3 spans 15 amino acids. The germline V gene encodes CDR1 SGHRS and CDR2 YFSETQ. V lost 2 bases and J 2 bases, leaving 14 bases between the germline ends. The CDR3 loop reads CASSFGVAGAYEQYF. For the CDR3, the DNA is TGCGCCAGCAGCTTCGGGGTGGCAGGGGCCTACGAGCAGTACTTC.

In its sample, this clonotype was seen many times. Written as DNA, the CDR3 is TGCGCCAGCAGCTTACAGGGACGGGAAGGGGAGACCCAGTACTTC. It translates to CASSLQGREGETQYF. V usage is TRBV5-1 and J usage is TRBJ2-5, with a weak D call TRBD1 (6 bases). Germline assignment: CDR1 SGHRS and CDR2 YFSETQ. The CDR3 contains 15 residues. Deletions cut 2 bases from V and 5 bases from J, with 16 bases between.

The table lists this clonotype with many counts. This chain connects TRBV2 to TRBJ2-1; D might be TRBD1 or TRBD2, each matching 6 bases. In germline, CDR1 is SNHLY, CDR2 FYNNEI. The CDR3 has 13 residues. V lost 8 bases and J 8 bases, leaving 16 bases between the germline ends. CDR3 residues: CASSGALSHEQFF. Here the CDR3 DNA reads TGTGCCAGCTCGGGGGCTTTATCCCATGAGCAGTTCTTC.

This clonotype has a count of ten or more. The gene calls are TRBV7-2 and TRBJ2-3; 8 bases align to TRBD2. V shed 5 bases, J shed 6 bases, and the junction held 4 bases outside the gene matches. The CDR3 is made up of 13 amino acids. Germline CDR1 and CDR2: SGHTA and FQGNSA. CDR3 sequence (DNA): TGTGCCAGCAGCCCTGAGCGGGGGGATACGCAGTATTTT. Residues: CASSPERGDTQYF.

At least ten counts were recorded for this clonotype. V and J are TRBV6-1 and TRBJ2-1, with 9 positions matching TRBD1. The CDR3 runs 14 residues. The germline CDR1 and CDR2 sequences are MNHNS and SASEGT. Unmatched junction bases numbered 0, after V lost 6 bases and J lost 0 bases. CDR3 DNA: TGTGCCAGCAGGACAGGGGGCTCCTACAATGAGCAGTTCTTC. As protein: CASRTGGSYNEQFF.

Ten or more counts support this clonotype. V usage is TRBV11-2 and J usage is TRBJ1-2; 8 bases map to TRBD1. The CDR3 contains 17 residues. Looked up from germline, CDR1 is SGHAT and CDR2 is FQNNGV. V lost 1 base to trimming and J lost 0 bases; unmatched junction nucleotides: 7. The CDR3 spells CASSLVGADRANYGYTF. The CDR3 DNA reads TGTGCCAGCAGCTTAGTAGGGGCGGACAGGGCTAACTATGGCTACACCTTC.

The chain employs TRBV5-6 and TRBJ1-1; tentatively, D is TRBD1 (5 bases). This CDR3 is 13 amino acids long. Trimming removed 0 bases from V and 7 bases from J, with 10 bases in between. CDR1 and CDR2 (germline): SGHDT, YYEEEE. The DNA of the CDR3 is TGTGCCAGCAGCTTGGGAGGGGCGATTGAAGCTTTCTTT. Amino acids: CASSLGGAIEAFF.

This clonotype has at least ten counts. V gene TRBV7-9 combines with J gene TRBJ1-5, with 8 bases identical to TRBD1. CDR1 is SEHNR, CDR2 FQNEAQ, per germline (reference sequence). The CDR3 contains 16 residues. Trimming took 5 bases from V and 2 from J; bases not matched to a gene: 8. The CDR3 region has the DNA TGTGCCAGCAGCCCCGGGACAGGTTTCGGCAATCAGCCCCAGCATTTT. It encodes CASSPGTGFGNQPQHF.

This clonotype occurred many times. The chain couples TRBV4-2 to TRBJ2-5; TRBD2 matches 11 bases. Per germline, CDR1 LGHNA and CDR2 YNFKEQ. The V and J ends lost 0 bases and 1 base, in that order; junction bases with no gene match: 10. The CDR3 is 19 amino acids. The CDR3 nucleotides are TGTGCCAGCAGCCAAGATCTCCACTTAGCGGGGGGGACCCAAGAGACCCAGTACTTC. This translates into CASSQDLHLAGGTQETQYF.

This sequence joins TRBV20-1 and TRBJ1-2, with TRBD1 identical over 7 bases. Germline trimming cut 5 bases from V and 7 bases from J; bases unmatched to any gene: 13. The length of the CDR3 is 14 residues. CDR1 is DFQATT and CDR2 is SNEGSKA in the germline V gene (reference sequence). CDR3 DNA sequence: TGCAGTGCTGTCTCGGGACAGAAACAGGGTGGCTACACCTTC. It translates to CSAVSGQKQGGYTF.

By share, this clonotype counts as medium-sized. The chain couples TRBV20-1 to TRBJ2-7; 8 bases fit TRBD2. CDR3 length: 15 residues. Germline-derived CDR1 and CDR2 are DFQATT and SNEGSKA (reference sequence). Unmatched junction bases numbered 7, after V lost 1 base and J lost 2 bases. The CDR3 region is CSARAPGGRTYEQYF. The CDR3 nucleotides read TGCAGTGCTAGAGCGCCGGGGGGGAGGACCTACGAGCAGTACTTC.